Presented here are 21 T cell receptor beta chains from one specimen sequenced in a study of T cell repertoires in cytomegalovirus infection. TCRdb independently ran MiXCR on the reads; one entry per CDR3 protein. The sample includes fewer than 700,000 distinct CDR3 sequences, more than 20% of them seen just once. Sample: CD8+ T cells from PBMCs. Every receptor here comes from a human donor in good health (CMV status not recorded). Some clones in this sample may be carry-over from other donors' samples.

V and J are TRBV6-5 and TRBJ2-6; D uncertain. Germline V gene data show CDR1 as MNHEY and CDR2 as SVGAGI. V lost 6 bases and J 0 bases, leaving 12 bases between the germline ends. This CDR3 is built from 16 residues. The CDR3 sequence: CASRLGRFSGANVLTF. CDR3 DNA: TGTGCCAGCAGATTAGGACGGTTCTCTGGGGCCAACGTCCTGACTTTC.

The rearrangement links TRBV27 to TRBJ2-7, with TRBD2 matching 7 bases. Germline assignment: CDR1 MNHEY and CDR2 SMNVEV (reference sequence). Trimming cost V 5 bases and J 0 bases; bases outside gene matches: 7. There are 15 residues in the CDR3. In DNA, the CDR3 is TGTGCCAGCAGTAAAGCGGGGACGAGCTCCTACGAGCAGTACTTC. It translates to CASSKAGTSSYEQYF.

The rearrangement links TRBV20-1 to TRBJ1-2; 7 bases match TRBD1. Trimming removed 5 bases from V and 4 bases from J; junction bases left unmatched: 7. Germline-derived CDR1 and CDR2 are DFQATT and SNEGSKA (reference sequence). The length of the CDR3 is 13 residues. The DNA for the CDR3 is TGCAGTGCTGCCACCGGGACAGTCTATGGCTACACCTTC. It is translated as CSAATGTVYGYTF.

The chain couples TRBV4-2 to TRBJ2-7, with 9 bases matching TRBD1. V shed 3 bases, J shed 4 bases, and the junction held 22 bases outside the gene matches. CDR3 size: 20 residues. The germline gives CDR1 LGHNA, CDR2 YNFKEQ. The CDR3 protein is CASSQPPGQGASYVSYEQYF. DNA of the CDR3: TGTGCCAGCAGCCAGCCGCCGGGACAGGGCGCCTCATATGTCTCATACGAGCAGTACTTC.

V usage is TRBV6-6 and J usage is TRBJ1-2; D gene unclear. Germline V gives CDR1 MNHNY, CDR2 SVGAGI (reference sequence). Trimming removed 4 bases at V and 5 bases at J, with 17 bases between. The CDR3 runs to 15 residues. The CDR3 reads CASSSSEGVGYGYTF. The CDR3 DNA sequence: TGTGCCAGCAGTTCCTCGGAGGGAGTAGGGTATGGCTACACCTTC.

This clonotype was seen at least ten times. The chain carries TRBV12-3 or TRBV12-4 and TRBJ2-2; 8 nucleotides match TRBD1. The ends lost 6 bases at V and 8 bases at J; junction bases unmatched: 11. This CDR3 is 15 amino acids long. The CDR3 coding sequence is TGTGCCAGCAGCTTCCTTCAGGGGGCGCGGGGGGAGCTGTTTTTT. It specifies CASSFLQGARGELFF.

This clonotype was counted ten times or more. This chain uses TRBV7-9 with TRBJ1-1; 10 nucleotides match TRBD1. The CDR3 spans 13 residues. Germline trimming cut 5 bases from V and 7 bases from J; bases unmatched to any gene: 4. CDR1 is SEHNR and CDR2 is FQNEAQ in the germline V gene (reference sequence). CDR3 DNA sequence: TGTGCCAGCAGCCTCGGGACAGGGGTTGAAGCTTTCTTT. It translates to CASSLGTGVEAFF.

This clonotype was observed a handful of times. The chain is built from TRBV14 and TRBJ2-7; 9 bases align to TRBD1. The CDR3 is 14 residues long. The V gene end was trimmed by 8 bases and the J gene end by 0 bases; junction bases not matched to a gene: 5. CDR1 and CDR2 (germline): SGHDN, FVKESK. CDR3 nucleotide sequence: TGTGCCAGCCCCGGACAGGGGTGCTCCTACGAGCAGTACTTC. Residues: CASPGQGCSYEQYF.

CDR3 in amino acids: CASSATGLGEFF. The CDR3 DNA sequence: TGTGCCAGCAGCGCGACCGGGCTTGGGGAGTTCTTC. The genes are TRBV9 and TRBJ2-1; D is unresolved. Per the germline V gene, CDR1 is SGDLS and CDR2 is YYNGEE. V lost 3 bases, J lost 14 bases, and 15 bases lay in between. The length of the CDR3 is 12 residues.

This clonotype was detected only a few times. V usage is TRBV14 and J usage is TRBJ1-2; D not resolved. This CDR3 is 13 amino acids long. Germline CDR1 is SGHDN and CDR2 is FVKESK. Trimming shortened V by 3 bases and J by 4 bases, and 9 bases separated the two germline ends. Here the CDR3 reads CASSHAALYGYTF. The CDR3 DNA follows: TGTGCCAGCAGCCACGCAGCCCTCTATGGCTACACCTTC.

This clonotype was counted ten times or more. The CDR3: CASSLAIAGSDEQYV. DNA of the CDR3: TGTGCCAGCAGCTTAGCGATCGCAGGGTCGGACGAGCAGTACGTC. The V call is TRBV7-2, the J call TRBJ2-7; the D gene is possibly TRBD1 (5 bases). This CDR3 region has 15 residues. CDR1 SGHTA and CDR2 FQGNSA come from the germline V gene. V lost 0 bases, J lost 5 bases, and 14 bases lay in between.

This clonotype was detected a few times. The chain employs TRBV7-9 and TRBJ2-2; TRBD1 aligns across 10 bases. Trimming removed 4 bases from V and 7 bases from J; junction bases left unmatched: 9. Germline loops: CDR1 SEHNR, CDR2 FQNEAQ (reference sequence). CDR3 length equals 16 residues. CDR3 nucleotide sequence: TGTGCCAGCAGCTCCGGACAGGGGGTATGGAACGGGGAGCTGTTTTTT. Its translation is CASSSGQGVWNGELFF.

This clonotype was detected once. The chain employs TRBV6-2 or TRBV6-3 and TRBJ1-1; D gene uncertain. Germline V CDR1 and CDR2: MNHEY, SVGEGT. This CDR3 has 14 amino acids. V was pared by 5 bases and J by 3 bases, with 13 bases between. CDR3 bases: TGTGCCAGCAGTAACCGGGAGGAGGACACTGAAGCTTTCTTT. It is translated as CASSNREEDTEAFF.

This clonotype was seen more than once but under ten times. Here the CDR3 DNA reads TGTGCCAGCAGTTACTCTCCTAGCGGGGGCGAATGGAACACCGGGGAGCTGTTTTTT. Its protein is CASSYSPSGGEWNTGELFF. This chain links TRBV6-5 with TRBJ2-2; the match to TRBD2 covers 10 bases. After removal of 0 bases from V and 1 base from J, the junction contained 8 bases not matched to a gene. The CDR3 is 19 amino acids. Germline CDR1 is MNHEY and CDR2 is SVGAGI.

The chain couples TRBV2 to TRBJ2-2; no firm D call. V shed 4 bases and J shed 7 bases, with 4 bases lying between them. This CDR3 is built from 11 residues. Germline CDR1 is SNHLY and CDR2 is FYNNEI. CDR3 bases: TGTGCCAGCAGTGTTATCGGGGAGCTGTTTTTT. This codes for CASSVIGELFF.

In the case of this clonotype: A much larger clonotype is one base distant, so this may be a read error. The conserved final phenylalanine or tryptophan is absent from the CDR3, which likely points to a read error. This chain joins TRBV7-2 and TRBJ2-3, with D perhaps TRBD2 (5 bases). V was pared by 1 base and J by 5 bases, with 10 bases between. This CDR3 is 14 amino acids long. CDR1 is SGHTA, CDR2 FQGNSA, per germline. CDR3 bases: TGTGCCAGCAGCTTAGTCGGGGTGGTAGATACGCAGTATTAT. Translated, it gives CASSLVGVVDTQYY.

The rearrangement uses TRBV14 and TRBJ2-1; TRBD2 might be the D (7 bases). Trimming stripped 2 bases from V and 0 bases from J, with 11 bases between. Germline V lookup: CDR1 SGHDN, CDR2 FVKESK. The CDR3 is 16 residues long. The CDR3: CASSQRGGSSYNEQFF. In nucleotides, the CDR3 is TGTGCCAGCAGCCAACGCGGGGGCAGCTCCTACAATGAGCAGTTCTTC.

This clonotype was counted between two and nine times. The junction shows a germline mismatch at one end, possibly a read error. This sequence joins TRBV5-5 and TRBJ1-2; D gene ambiguous. The CDR3 contains 13 residues. Per germline, CDR1 SGHKS and CDR2 YYEKEE (reference sequence). The CDR3: CASSLRVVSHSDF. The CDR3 nucleotides read TGTGCCAGCAGCTTGAGAGTTGTCTCCCACTCTGACTTC.

This clonotype was seen just once. Here the CDR3 omits its conserved ending phenylalanine or tryptophan, so a read error is the likely source. The chain employs TRBV7-4 and TRBJ2-7, with D perhaps TRBD2 (6 bases). This CDR3 contains 14 residues. CDR1 is SGHVT and CDR2 is SQSDAQ in the germline V gene. The germline V and J ends were trimmed by 3 bases and 0 bases, with 9 bases remaining between them. The CDR3, as DNA: TGTGCCAGCAGCTTGGGGACTGGCTCCTACGAGCAGTACTTA. Its protein product is CASSLGTGSYEQYL.

This clonotype was counted between two and nine times. The CDR3 region is CASSLVHRGREKLFF. The CDR3 coding sequence is TGTGCCAGCAGCTTAGTTCACCGCGGTAGAGAAAAACTGTTTTTT. J is TRBJ1-4 and V is TRBV7-6; D gene uncertain. The germline V gene has CDR1 SGHVS and CDR2 FNYEAQ. This CDR3 has 15 residues. Trimming shortened V by 1 base and J by 8 bases, and 14 bases separated the two germline ends.

Of note for this clonotype: An end of the junction does not agree with germline; a read error may underlie this. The chain uses TRBV14 and TRBJ2-4, with 8 bases aligning to TRBD2. CDR3 size: 12 residues. Germline CDR1 and CDR2: SGHDN and FVKESK. The CDR3 is CASSPGGNIQCF. The DNA of the CDR3 is TGTGCCAGCAGCCCGGGAGGGAACATTCAGTGCTTC.